This passage covers 19 T cell receptor beta chains from one sample sequenced in a study of regulatory T cells in long-lasting Graves disease. CDR3 regions were amplified by Arm-PCR using iRepertoire HTBI primers to build TCR beta libraries. TCRdb re-analysed the multiplex PCR reads in MiXCR, keeping a single row per CDR3 protein. The table lists 350,000 to 450,000 distinct CDR3 sequences, less than 25% of them singletons. Indicated time point: persistent/refractory GD, antithyroid drugs over 5 years with positive TRAb. PBMC RNA served as the TCR library source. Sequenced material: peripheral blood mononuclear cells (PBMCs), taken when the disease was refractory, from a patient treated with antithyroid drugs. Receptors originate from a female donor with Graves disease.

This clonotype has a handful of counts. The chain is built from TRBV11-2 and TRBJ2-7; D is possibly TRBD1 (6 bases). Trimming took 3 bases from V and 4 from J, leaving 13 bases between them. This CDR3 contains 14 residues. Germline values: CDR1 SGHAT, CDR2 FQNNGV. CDR3 in amino acids: CASSFGLGAYEQYF. CDR3 coding DNA: TGTGCCAGCAGCTTTGGTCTGGGGGCATACGAGCAGTACTTC. Drawing the rest from reference TRBV11-2 and TRBJ2-7, the complete variable domain is EAGVAQSPRYKIIEKRQSVAFWCNPISGHATLYWYQQILGQGPKLLIQFQNNGVVDDSQLPKDRFSAERLKGVDSTLKIQPAKLEDSAVYLCASSFGLGAYEQYFGPGTRLTVT.

This clonotype was counted a single time. The gene calls are TRBV7-2 and TRBJ2-1; 11 nucleotides agree with TRBD2. In germline, CDR1 is SGHTA, CDR2 FQGNSA. V shed 5 bases and J 8 bases; nucleotides not matched to a gene: 17. The CDR3 has 18 residues. CDR3 loop: CASSLTWRLAGIGYEQFF. CDR3 nucleotide sequence: TGTGCCAGCAGCCTCACGTGGCGACTAGCGGGAATTGGATATGAGCAGTTCTTC. Filled out from reference TRBV7-2 and TRBJ2-1, the complete variable domain reads GAGVSQSPSNKVTEKGKDVELRCDPISGHTALYWYRQSLGQGLEFLIYFQGNSAPDKSGLPSDRFSAERTGGSVSTLTIQRTQQEDSAVYLCASSLTWRLAGIGYEQFFGPGTRLTVL.

The chain uses TRBV20-1 and TRBJ2-7; D is unresolved. The CDR3 totals 12 residues. Trimming shortened V by 2 bases and J by 1 base, and 6 bases separated the two germline ends. The germline V gene has CDR1 DFQATT and CDR2 SNEGSKA (reference sequence). In nucleotides, the CDR3 is TGCAGTGCTAGAAAACAGTCCTACGAGCAGTACTTC. Translation gives CSARKQSYEQYF.

This clonotype has at least ten counts. The V call is TRBV12-3 or TRBV12-4, the J call TRBJ2-7; 8 bases fit TRBD1. CDR3 length: 14 residues. V was clipped by 2 bases and J by 5 bases; unmatched bases: 5. CDR3 sequence reads: CASSLQGAKNEQYF. The CDR3 DNA sequence: TGTGCCAGCAGTTTACAGGGGGCAAAGAACGAGCAGTACTTC.

The V call is TRBV4-3, the J call TRBJ2-7; possible D gene TRBD2, 6 bases. The V and J ends lost 1 base and 3 bases respectively, with 13 bases between them. The germline CDR1 and CDR2 sequences are LGHNA and YSLEER. This CDR3 is 15 amino acids long. The CDR3 DNA reads TGCGCCAGCAGCCAAGCGGCTAGCGTAGGCTACGAGCAGTACTTC. Translation: CASSQAASVGYEQYF.

V gene TRBV20-1 combines with J gene TRBJ2-5; possibly TRBD2 for D (6 bases). Trimming pared 0 bases from V and 5 bases from J, leaving 22 bases between. In germline, CDR1 is DFQATT, CDR2 SNEGSKA (reference sequence). The CDR3 sequence is 17 residues long. The CDR3 reads CSARDLRHGGTPETQYF. CDR3 DNA sequence: TGCAGTGCTAGAGATCTACGGCACGGCGGGACCCCGGAGACCCAGTACTTC.

This clonotype was seen many times. CDR3 in DNA: TGTGCCAGCAGCTTGTATGGGAGTGACTACGAGCAGTACTTC. This codes for CASSLYGSDYEQYF. The chain links TRBV11-2 to TRBJ2-7; tentative D call: TRBD2 (5 bases). The CDR3 loop spans 14 amino acids. The V gene lost 3 bases and the J gene lost 3 bases, with 12 bases spanning the gap. The germline V gene has CDR1 SGHAT and CDR2 FQNNGV.

The CDR3 bases are TGTGCCAGTAGTATGTGGGGGGCGATGGAGCCCCAGCATTTT. Encoded protein: CASSMWGAMEPQHF. The rearrangement links TRBV19 to TRBJ1-5, with TRBD1 as a possible D gene (6 bases). Germline CDR1 is LNHDA and CDR2 is SQIVND (reference sequence). The CDR3 totals 14 residues. V lost 3 bases and J 8 bases, leaving 14 bases between the germline ends.

This clonotype appeared many times. This chain joins TRBV6-5 and TRBJ1-2; D is unresolved. Trimming removed 2 bases from V and 2 bases from J, with 9 bases in between. The CDR3 spans 14 residues. The germline V gene encodes CDR1 MNHEY and CDR2 SVGAGI. CDR3: CASSYGRMNYGYTF. CDR3 bases: TGTGCCAGCAGTTACGGACGGATGAACTATGGCTACACCTTC.

The table lists this clonotype with many counts. This CDR3 reads CASSQDRENEKLFF. In nucleotides, the CDR3 is TGTGCCAGCAGCCAAGACAGGGAAAATGAAAAACTGTTTTTT. The genes are TRBV28 and TRBJ1-4; 7 nucleotides align to TRBD1. Losses at the gene ends were 6 bases for V and 5 bases for J; bases not matched to a gene: 6. Germline CDR1 and CDR2: MDHEN and SYDVKM. This CDR3 is built from 14 residues.

V gene TRBV28 combines with J gene TRBJ2-3; 8 nucleotides agree with TRBD2. This CDR3 contains 15 residues. Germline assignment: CDR1 MDHEN and CDR2 SYDVKM. V was clipped by 3 bases and J by 1 base; unmatched bases: 3. CDR3 bases: TGTGCCAGCAGTTTCCTACTAGCGGGCACAGATACGCAGTATTTT. Translated, it gives CASSFLLAGTDTQYF.

The chain links TRBV4-2 to TRBJ1-4; D unclear. Germline assignment: CDR1 LGHNA and CDR2 YNFKEQ. V shed 3 bases and J shed 7 bases, with 15 bases lying between them. This CDR3 region has 15 residues. The CDR3 reads CASSQEDDMSEKLFF. Written as DNA, the CDR3 is TGTGCCAGCAGCCAGGAGGACGACATGAGTGAAAAACTGTTTTTT.

The chain recombines TRBV7-2 with TRBJ2-1; D unresolved. The CDR3 consists of 11 residues. In germline, CDR1 is SGHTA, CDR2 FQGNSA. V lost 5 bases to trimming and J lost 7 bases, with 6 bases between them. In nucleotides, the CDR3 is TGTGCCAGCAGCGGCCTTAATGAGCAGTTCTTC. Protein product: CASSGLNEQFF.

In this sample, this clonotype turned up once. A much larger clone is a single base away; this may be a read error. V and J are TRBV20-1 and TRBJ2-5; 7 bases align to TRBD1. CDR1 and CDR2 from the germline V gene are DFQATT and SNEGSKA (reference sequence). The CDR3 is 13 residues long. J was trimmed by 2 bases and V by 5 bases; bases with no gene match: 5. The CDR3 DNA reads TGCAGTGCTCCCGACAGGGCACAAGAGACCCAGTACTTC. Encoded protein: CSAPDRAQETQYF.

This clonotype was observed a handful of times. The V gene is TRBV7-9, the J gene TRBJ1-6; the D gene is possibly TRBD1 (5 bases). Germline V gives CDR1 SEHNR, CDR2 FQNEAQ (reference sequence). V was clipped by 5 bases and J by 4 bases, with 9 bases between them. The CDR3 loop spans 14 amino acids. The CDR3 DNA is TGTGCCAGCAGCCTGCGGGGGTATAATTCACCCCTCCACTTT. It specifies CASSLRGYNSPLHF.

This sequence joins TRBV27 and TRBJ1-1; D is undetermined. The CDR3 spans 15 residues. Trimming cost V 6 bases and J 4 bases, with 18 bases left between them. Germline loops: CDR1 MNHEY, CDR2 SMNVEV (reference sequence). In DNA, the CDR3 is TGTGCCAGCAGACCCCTATCGGAGTTTAGCACTGAAGCTTTCTTT. This codes for CASRPLSEFSTEAFF.

This clonotype was seen ten or more times. J is TRBJ1-1 and V is TRBV2, with D possibly matching TRBD1 (5 bases). Germline V gene sequence: CDR1 SNHLY, CDR2 FYNNEI. The CDR3 length is 15 residues. Trimming cost V 1 base and J 2 bases, with 11 bases left between them. CDR3 amino acids: CASSEGGGVNTEAFF. CDR3 coding DNA: TGTGCCAGCAGTGAAGGGGGGGGGGTAAACACTGAAGCTTTCTTT.

As for this clonotype: This could be a read error, since a much larger clone is one nucleotide away. This CDR3 is missing its conserved last phenylalanine or tryptophan, likely due to a read error. The chain has TRBV7-2 and TRBJ2-7; TRBD1 or TRBD2 may be the D gene (6 bases each). This CDR3 comprises 14 residues. V shed 7 bases and J shed 4 bases, with 17 bases lying between them. Per germline, CDR1 SGHTA and CDR2 FQGNSA. The CDR3 region is CASTPIGGPYEQYL. The CDR3 DNA sequence: TGTGCCAGCACCCCCATTGGGGGGCCATACGAGCAGTACCTC.

There are many counts of this clonotype. The chain has TRBV3-1 and TRBJ1-1; the D is unclear. The CDR3 is made up of 13 amino acids. Trimming cost V 4 bases and J 2 bases, with 8 bases left between them. Per the germline V gene, CDR1 is LGHDT and CDR2 is YNNKEL (reference sequence). The CDR3 DNA is TGTGCCAGCAGCCGTTCAGTTAACACTGAAGCTTTCTTT. Its translation is CASSRSVNTEAFF.